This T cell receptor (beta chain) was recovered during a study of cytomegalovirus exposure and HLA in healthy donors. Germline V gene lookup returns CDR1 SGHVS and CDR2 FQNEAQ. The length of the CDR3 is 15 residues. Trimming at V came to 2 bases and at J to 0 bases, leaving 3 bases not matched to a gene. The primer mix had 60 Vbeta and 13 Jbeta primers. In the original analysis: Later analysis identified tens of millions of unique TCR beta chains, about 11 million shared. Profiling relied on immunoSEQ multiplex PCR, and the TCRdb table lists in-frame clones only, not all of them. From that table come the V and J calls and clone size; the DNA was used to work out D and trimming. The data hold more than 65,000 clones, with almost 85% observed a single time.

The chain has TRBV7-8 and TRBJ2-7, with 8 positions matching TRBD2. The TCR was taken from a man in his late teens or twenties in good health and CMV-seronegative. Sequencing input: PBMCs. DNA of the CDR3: TGTGCCAGCAGCTTAACTAGCGGCTCCTCCTACGAGCAGTACTTC. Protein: CASSLTSGSSYEQYF.